These T cell receptor beta chains were read from a single sample in a study of regulatory T cells in long-lasting Graves disease. TCRdb analysed the multiplex PCR reads with MiXCR anew, one entry per CDR3 protein. The data contain 400,000 to 500,000 distinct CDR3 sequences, around 23% of them singletons. Material: peripheral blood mononuclear cells (PBMCs), obtained when the disease was refractory, from a patient treated with antithyroid drugs. Receptors were obtained from a female donor with Graves disease. CDR3s include the opening cysteine and the closing phenylalanine or tryptophan. The D gene is left open where the match is weak. For some rows the clone size is stated as once, few or many, or as a class when expanded; others skip it.

NA	TRBV12-3/TRBV12-4	many	TRBJ1-4	CASSPLGRAREKLFF	TGTGCCAGCAGCCCATTGGGCAGGGCGAGAGAAAAACTGTTTTTT
TRBD1	TRBV28	NA	TRBJ1-5	CASSPQGASQPQHF	TGTGCCAGCAGTCCACAGGGGGCGAGTCAGCCCCAGCATTTT
NA	TRBV6-4	NA	TRBJ2-7	CASSYSRDSTYEQYF	TGTGCCAGCAGTTACTCGAGGGACTCAACCTACGAGCAGTACTTC
NA	TRBV2	many	TRBJ1-2	CASSVGAGYGYTF	TGTGCCAGCAGTGTAGGAGCAGGCTATGGCTACACCTTC
TRBD1	TRBV28	many	TRBJ2-7	CASSSKTGNVYEQYF	TGTGCCAGCAGCTCAAAGACAGGGAACGTTTACGAGCAGTACTTC
NA	TRBV3-1	many	TRBJ1-4	CASSQPLLDEKLFF	TGTGCCAGCAGCCAACCTCTCCTGGATGAAAAACTGTTTTTT
NA	TRBV7-8	NA	TRBJ2-1	CASSQGHGSSYNEQFF	TGTGCCAGCAGCCAAGGCCACGGTAGCTCCTACAATGAGCAGTTCTTC
NA	TRBV28	many	TRBJ2-7	CASSFPINQLTGISSYEQYF	TGTGCCAGCAGTTTCCCAATAAATCAATTGACAGGAATCAGCTCCTACGAGCAGTACTTC
TRBD2	TRBV11-2	few	TRBJ2-3	CASSGLAGGGDTQYF	TGTGCCAGCAGCGGATTGGCGGGAGGAGGAGATACGCAGTATTTT
NA	TRBV19	NA	TRBJ1-3	CASRTFPGGNTIYF	TGTGCCAGTCGGACCTTCCCAGGCGGAAACACCATATATTTT
NA	TRBV30	few	TRBJ1-2	CAWRLLGEMGSYTF	TGTGCCTGGAGGCTATTGGGGGAGATGGGAAGCTACACCTTC
NA	TRBV7-9	many	TRBJ1-2	CASSHGDNMSGYTF	TGTGCCAGCAGCCACGGGGACAACATGAGCGGCTACACCTTC
TRBD2	TRBV27	few	TRBJ2-1	CASSLSLAEIGSEQFF	TGTGCCAGCAGTTTATCCCTAGCGGAGATCGGGAGTGAGCAGTTCTTC
TRBD1	TRBV27	once	TRBJ1-5	CASSLTGTGGGNQPQHF	TGTGCCAGCAGTTTGACCGGGACAGGGGGTGGCAATCAGCCCCAGCATTTT
NA	TRBV5-6	few	TRBJ1-6	CASSLSLSPGENSPLHF	TGTGCCAGCAGCTTGTCCCTCTCTCCAGGGGAGAATTCACCCCTCCACTTT
NA	TRBV5-1	NA	TRBJ2-5	CASSSGHGTETQYF	TGCGCCAGCAGCTCTGGACACGGAACGGAGACCCAGTACTTC
TRBD2	TRBV4-2	NA	TRBJ2-5	CASSSTSGRPQETQYF	TGTGCCAGCAGCTCAACTAGCGGGAGGCCCCAAGAGACCCAGTACTTC
NA	TRBV27	many	TRBJ2-1	CASSLGPSIDEQFF	TGTGCCAGCAGTCTGGGACCCAGTATAGATGAGCAGTTCTTC
NA	TRBV20-1	many	TRBJ1-1	CSAREKGEIEAFF	TGCAGTGCTAGAGAGAAAGGGGAGATTGAAGCTTTCTTT
NA	TRBV11-2	many	TRBJ1-2	CASRRIGDHGYTF	TGTGCCAGCAGAAGAATCGGGGACCATGGCTACACCTTC
TRBD1	TRBV15	many	TRBJ2-7	CATSSRGTGDHEQYF	TGTGCCACCAGCAGTCGCGGGACAGGGGATCACGAGCAGTACTTC
NA	TRBV12-3/TRBV12-4	many	TRBJ1-2	CASSTGYGYTF	TGTGCCAGCAGTACAGGGTATGGCTACACCTTC
NA	TRBV5-8	many	TRBJ1-5	CASSLIQEVAPQHF	TGTGCCAGCAGCTTGATTCAGGAAGTTGCGCCCCAGCATTTT
TRBD2	TRBV7-9	many	TRBJ2-5	CASSLRGDPTGAQYF	TGTGCCAGCAGCTTACGGGGGGACCCAACGGGGGCCCAGTACTTC
NA	TRBV12-3/TRBV12-4	many	TRBJ2-7	CASSLPGRAHEQYF	TGTGCCAGCAGTTTACCGGGAAGGGCCCACGAGCAGTACTTC
TRBD1	TRBV2	many	TRBJ2-7	CASQDRAYEQYF	TGTGCCAGCCAGGACAGGGCCTACGAGCAGTACTTC
NA	TRBV28	many	TRBJ1-2	CASHSAGGANYGYTF	TGTGCCAGCCACTCTGCCGGGGGAGCTAACTATGGCTACACCTTC
NA	TRBV10-2	NA	TRBJ2-5	CAITIGTAQETQYF	TGCGCCATCACAATAGGGACGGCCCAAGAGACCCAGTACTTC
NA	TRBV20-1	many	TRBJ2-7	CSARLPTYEQYF	TGCAGTGCTAGATTACCAACCTACGAGCAGTACTTC
NA	TRBV11-2	many	TRBJ2-7	CASSLFQGADEQYF	TGTGCCAGCAGCTTGTTCCAGGGCGCCGACGAGCAGTACTTC
NA	TRBV5-1	NA	TRBJ2-3	CASSLSFRQTDTQYF	TGCGCCAGCAGCTTGTCTTTCCGTCAGACAGATACGCAGTATTTT
TRBD2	TRBV18	NA	TRBJ2-1	CASSPRGLAGSYNEQFF	TGTGCCAGCTCACCACGGGGACTAGCGGGATCTTACAATGAGCAGTTCTTC
NA	TRBV3-1	few	TRBJ2-1	CASSQASLLGRFSYNEQFF	TGTGCCAGCAGCCAAGCGTCGCTCCTTGGCCGGTTCTCCTACAATGAGCAGTTCTTC
TRBD1	TRBV3-1	many	TRBJ2-5	CASSPRDREETQYF	TGTGCCAGCAGCCCCCGGGACAGGGAAGAGACCCAGTACTTC
NA	TRBV19	NA	TRBJ2-5	CASSVGSEETQYF	TGTGCCAGTAGTGTCGGCAGTGAGGAGACCCAGTACTTC
TRBD1	TRBV27	many	TRBJ2-7	CASTSGQGKYEQYF	TGTGCCAGCACCTCGGGACAGGGGAAGTACGAGCAGTACTTC
NA	TRBV12-3/TRBV12-4	NA	TRBJ1-4	CASSFGLPNEKLFF	TGTGCCAGCAGTTTCGGGTTACCTAATGAAAAACTGTTTTTT
TRBD1	TRBV5-1	few	TRBJ2-2	CASSLPTGPTGELFF	TGCGCCAGCAGCTTGCCGACAGGGCCCACCGGGGAGCTGTTTTTT
NA	TRBV24-1	NA	TRBJ2-2	CATSSIGGINTGELFF	TGTGCCACCAGTAGTATAGGGGGAATCAACACCGGGGAGCTGTTTTTT
NA	TRBV12-3/TRBV12-4	NA	TRBJ1-5	CASSESRPPMHF	TGTGCCAGCAGTGAATCCCGGCCCCCCATGCATTTT
TRBD2	TRBV7-6	NA	TRBJ2-1	CASSTSGEYNEQFF	TGTGCCAGCAGCACGAGCGGGGAATACAATGAGCAGTTCTTC
TRBD1	TRBV7-9	once	TRBJ2-7	CASSWDRGQGEQYF	TGTGCCAGCAGCTGGGACAGGGGACAGGGCGAGCAGTACTTC
NA	TRBV20-1	many	TRBJ2-5	CSASTGASDQETQYF	TGCAGTGCTAGTACGGGAGCCAGTGACCAAGAGACCCAGTACTTC
TRBD2	TRBV27	many	TRBJ2-7	CASSLPRGTSPYEQYF	TGTGCCAGCAGTTTACCTCGTGGGACTAGCCCCTACGAGCAGTACTTC
NA	TRBV29-1	few	TRBJ2-7	CSVGSYPYEQYF	TGCAGCGTTGGGAGTTACCCCTACGAGCAGTACTTC
TRBD1	TRBV18	many	TRBJ1-1	CASSRQGARAFF	TGTGCCAGCTCACGGCAGGGGGCTAGGGCTTTCTTT
TRBD1	TRBV20-1	many	TRBJ2-7	CSAQNRGYEQYF	TGCAGTGCGCAGAACAGGGGTTACGAGCAGTACTTC
TRBD1	TRBV18	few	TRBJ2-5	CASSPLDRAETQYF	TGTGCCAGCTCACCCCTGGACAGGGCAGAGACCCAGTACTTC
NA	TRBV11-2	many	TRBJ2-7	CASSLIGAGSSYEQYF	TGTGCCAGCAGCTTAATCGGGGCGGGTTCCTCCTACGAGCAGTACTTC
NA	TRBV20-1	NA	TRBJ2-5	CSASRSAQETQYF	TGCAGTGCTAGTCGGTCAGCCCAAGAGACCCAGTACTTC
NA	TRBV5-1	NA	TRBJ2-1	CASSYDGYNEQSF	TGCGCCAGCAGCTACGACGGTTACAATGAGCAGTCCTTC
NA	TRBV7-9	few	TRBJ2-7	CASSFAAGTYEQYF	TGTGCCAGCAGCTTCGCCGCGGGGACCTACGAGCAGTACTTC